This TCR beta chain was identified in a study of blood T cell repertoires in COVID-19. Study-level background: The samples span acute and convalescent COVID-19 from the United States, Italy and Spain. In each case, the material was cDNA or gDNA derived from T cells, B-cell-depleted T cells, or PBMCs.

In the original analysis: Nucleated cell number was recorded as an estimate derived from reference gene primer amplification. Repertoires were generated with immunoSEQ multiplex PCR, while TCRdb's copy carries only in-frame clones and drops some. Clonal size and the V and J genes are those of that table, whereas D and trimming came from the DNA. Of hundreds of thousands of clones in the sample, more than 70% were seen once. This TCR derives from a woman in her thirties or forties who had recovered from COVID-19. Sample: peripheral blood.

CDR3 bases: TGTGCCAGCAGCCCCAGGGTGTTCGCAGATACGCAGTATTTT. This sequence encodes CASSPRVFADTQYF. The genes are TRBV5-5 and TRBJ2-3, with D perhaps TRBD1 (5 bases). CDR1 and CDR2 from the germline V gene are SGHKS and YYEKEE (reference sequence). This CDR3 spans 14 amino acids. Trimming removed 4 bases from V and 4 bases from J, with 13 bases in between.